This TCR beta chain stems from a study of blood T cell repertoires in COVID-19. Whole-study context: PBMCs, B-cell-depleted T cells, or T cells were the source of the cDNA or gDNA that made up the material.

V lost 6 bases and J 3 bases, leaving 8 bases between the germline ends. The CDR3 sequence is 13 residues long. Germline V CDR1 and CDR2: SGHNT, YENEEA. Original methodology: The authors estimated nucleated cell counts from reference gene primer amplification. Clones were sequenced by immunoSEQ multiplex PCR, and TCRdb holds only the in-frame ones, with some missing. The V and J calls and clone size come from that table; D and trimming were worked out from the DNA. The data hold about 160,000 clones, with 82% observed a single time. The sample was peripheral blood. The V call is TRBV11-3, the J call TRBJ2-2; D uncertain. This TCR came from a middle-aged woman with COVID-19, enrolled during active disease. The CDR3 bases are TGTGCCAGCAGTCGTAGTGACACCGGGGAGCTGTTTTTT. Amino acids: CASSRSDTGELFF.